The 29 T cell receptor beta chains below all came from one sample that was sequenced in a study of T cell responses to AZD1222 COVID-19 vaccine. The method was immunoSEQ multiplex PCR; TCRdb's version includes in-frame clones alone and lacks a portion of them. The table includes about 85,000 clones, 70% to 90% detected once. Material: peripheral blood, obtained on day 0 of AZD1222 vaccination. These receptors were obtained from an adult in good health.

The CDR3 coding sequence is TGTGCCATCAGTGAGGAGGGGGGGTCCTACAATGAGCAGTTCTTC. As protein: CAISEEGGSYNEQFF. V and J are TRBV10-3 and TRBJ2-1; maybe TRBD2 (7 bases). The germline CDR1 and CDR2 sequences are ENHRY and SYGVKD. V shed 2 bases and J shed 1 base, with 9 bases lying between them. The CDR3 runs 15 residues.

The rearrangement uses TRBV19 and TRBJ1-6, with 9 nucleotides matching TRBD1. The CDR3 covers 15 residues. The germline V gene has CDR1 LNHDA and CDR2 SQIVND (reference sequence). J gave up 6 bases and V 6 bases, and 6 bases lay outside the gene matches. The CDR3 region has the DNA TGTGCCAGTAGAGGAAGGGACAGGGCTAATTCACCCCTCCACTTT. Translation: CASRGRDRANSPLHF.

With regard to this clone: The junction differs from germline at one of its ends, possibly a read error. The genes are TRBV4-2 and TRBJ1-2, with D possibly TRBD1 on 5 matching bases. Germline V CDR1 and CDR2: LGHNA, YNFKEQ. CDR3 length: 12 residues. The CDR3 spells CASSQEEGPPRF. The CDR3 bases are TGTGCCAGCAGCCAAGAGGAGGGACCCCCTCGCTTC.

The CDR3 DNA reads as TGTGCCAGCAGCTCTCAGGGGGCAGGGGTTGGAAACACCATATATTTT. Translating it yields CASSSQGAGVGNTIYF. J is TRBJ1-3 and V is TRBV7-8; 8 bases line up with TRBD1. Germline V gives CDR1 SGHVS, CDR2 FQNEAQ. The length of the CDR3 is 16 residues. With 4 bases clipped from V and 3 bases from J, the junction kept 8 bases outside the gene matches.

This chain links TRBV9 with TRBJ2-4; 11 positions match TRBD2. Germline CDR1 SGDLS, CDR2 YYNGEE. The CDR3 is made up of 18 amino acids. J gave up 0 bases and V 6 bases, and 11 bases lay outside the gene matches. The CDR3 reads CASTPGALAGEAKNIQYF. CDR3 in DNA: TGTGCCAGCACCCCGGGGGCACTAGCGGGGGAAGCCAAAAACATTCAGTACTTC.

This CDR3 is CASSVRDSETQYF. The CDR3 nucleotides read TGTGCCAGTAGTGTCCGGGACTCAGAGACCCAGTACTTC. The chain couples TRBV19 to TRBJ2-5, with D tentatively TRBD2 (6 bases). V lost 5 bases to trimming and J lost 4 bases, with 11 bases between them. This CDR3 is 13 amino acids long. In germline, CDR1 is LNHDA, CDR2 SQIVND (reference sequence).

The V call is TRBV6-5, the J call TRBJ1-3; D uncertain. Germline V gene lookup returns CDR1 MNHEY and CDR2 SVGAGI. Trimming stripped 8 bases from V and 0 bases from J, with 8 bases between. The CDR3 spans 13 residues. The CDR3 is CASLHRSGNTIYF. The CDR3 region has the DNA TGTGCCAGCCTACATCGCTCTGGAAACACCATATATTTT.

This chain joins TRBV7-9 and TRBJ1-1, with a weak D call TRBD1 (6 bases). Germline loops: CDR1 SEHNR, CDR2 FQNEAQ (reference sequence). Trimming cost V 5 bases and J 2 bases, with 9 bases left between them. This CDR3 is 13 amino acids long. DNA for the CDR3: TGTGCCAGCAGCCAGGACAGTAACACTGAAGCTTTCTTT. Translation gives CASSQDSNTEAFF.

J is TRBJ1-5 and V is TRBV28; possibly TRBD1 for D (5 bases). Looked up from germline, CDR1 is MDHEN and CDR2 is SYDVKM. This CDR3 contains 15 residues. With 3 bases removed from V and 7 bases from J, the gap between germline ends came to 16 bases. In DNA, the CDR3 is TGTGCCAGCAGTTTCGGGACCGGGGCCGGGCAGCCCCAGCATTTT. It specifies CASSFGTGAGQPQHF. Complete variable domain (other parts from reference TRBV28 and TRBJ1-5): DVKVTQSSRYLVKRTGEKVFLECVQDMDHENMFWYRQDPGLGLRLIYFSYDVKMKEKGDIPEGYSVSREKKERFSLILESASTNQTSMYLCASSFGTGAGQPQHFGDGTRLSIL.

This chain uses TRBV6-5 with TRBJ1-4; no clear D gene. CDR3 length: 14 residues. Germline-derived CDR1 and CDR2 are MNHEY and SVGAGI. The V gene lost 6 bases and the J gene lost 0 bases, with 8 bases spanning the gap. In DNA form, the CDR3 reads TGTGCCAGCAGGACGAGAGCAACTAATGAAAAACTGTTTTTT. This codes for CASRTRATNEKLFF.

This chain connects TRBV11-1 to TRBJ2-7; D might be TRBD1 (7 bases). This CDR3 region has 14 residues. The V end was cut by 0 bases, the J end by 3 bases, with 9 bases between. The V gene's germline CDR1 is SGHAT and CDR2 FQDESV (reference sequence). The CDR3 DNA follows: TGTGCCAGCAGCTTAGCCCAGGGGGGCTACGAGCAGTACTTC. This translates into CASSLAQGGYEQYF.

The chain is built from TRBV10-3 and TRBJ1-5; 9 bases map to TRBD1. Looked up from germline, CDR1 is ENHRY and CDR2 is SYGVKD. CDR3 length: 16 amino acids. After removal of 3 bases from V and 4 bases from J, the junction contained 7 bases not matched to a gene. The CDR3: CAISDSDRGGNQPQHF. The CDR3 nucleotides read TGTGCCATCAGTGATTCGGACAGGGGAGGGAATCAGCCCCAGCATTTT.

The chain combines TRBV6-5 with TRBJ1-3, with TRBD1 as a possible D gene (5 bases). The CDR3 is 15 amino acids. V lost 10 bases to trimming and J lost 0 bases, with 16 bases between them. Germline loops: CDR1 MNHEY, CDR2 SVGAGI. CDR3 sequence reads: CATRRQLSSGNTIYF. In DNA form, the CDR3 reads TGTGCCACCAGACGACAGCTCTCCTCTGGAAACACCATATATTTT.

The chain employs TRBV6-6 and TRBJ2-7; 8 nucleotides agree with TRBD2. The ends lost 2 bases at V and 5 bases at J; junction bases unmatched: 5. The V gene's germline CDR1 is MNHNY and CDR2 SVGAGI (reference sequence). The CDR3 has 14 residues. The CDR3 DNA reads as TGTGCCAGCAGTTACCTCAGCGGGGGCCACGAGCAGTACTTC. As protein: CASSYLSGGHEQYF.

This clone showed up just once. The chain uses TRBV27 and TRBJ1-5, with D perhaps TRBD1 (6 bases). CDR1 and CDR2 from the germline V gene are MNHEY and SMNVEV (reference sequence). This CDR3 spans 15 amino acids. The V and J ends lost 5 bases and 6 bases respectively, with 17 bases between them. The CDR3 reads CASSPLGGGFQPQHF. The CDR3 DNA follows: TGTGCCAGCAGTCCCCTAGGGGGTGGATTTCAGCCCCAGCATTTT.

This sequence joins TRBV28 and TRBJ1-3; 7 nucleotides match TRBD1. Per the germline V gene, CDR1 is MDHEN and CDR2 is SYDVKM. This CDR3 contains 12 residues. The ends lost 5 bases at V and 8 bases at J; junction bases unmatched: 3. The CDR3 sequence is CASSRQGYTIYF. In DNA form, the CDR3 reads TGTGCCAGCAGTCGACAGGGATACACCATATATTTT.

This clone was seen a single time. The chain employs TRBV11-3 and TRBJ2-1; 8 bases match TRBD2. The CDR3 spans 15 residues. CDR1 and CDR2 from the germline V gene are SGHNT and YENEEA. J gave up 0 bases and V 4 bases, and 2 bases lay outside the gene matches. CDR3 protein: CASSSSGSSYNEQFF. The CDR3 DNA is TGTGCCAGCAGCTCGAGCGGGAGCTCCTACAATGAGCAGTTCTTC.

V gene TRBV9 combines with J gene TRBJ1-2, with D perhaps TRBD1 (5 bases). Per germline, CDR1 SGDLS and CDR2 YYNGEE. This CDR3 spans 14 amino acids. Trimming took off 3 bases at V and 2 bases at J, with 11 bases between the two ends. The CDR3 sequence is CASSGTGRNYGYTF. The DNA of the CDR3 is TGTGCCAGCAGCGGGACGGGGCGAAACTATGGCTACACCTTC.

The genes are TRBV19 and TRBJ1-4; no definite D call. Trimming pared 0 bases from V and 4 bases from J, leaving 9 bases between. The germline V gene has CDR1 LNHDA and CDR2 SQIVND (reference sequence). The CDR3 spans 15 residues. CDR3 DNA sequence: TGTGCCAGTAGTATAGACGGAGTTAATAATGAAAAACTGTTTTTT. Protein sequence: CASSIDGVNNEKLFF.

The chain employs TRBV25-1 and TRBJ2-6; tentative D call: TRBD1 (6 bases). Per germline, CDR1 MGHDK and CDR2 SYGVNS. V was trimmed by 4 bases and J by 0 bases, leaving 13 bases between them. The CDR3 has 17 amino acids. DNA for the CDR3: TGTGCCAGCAGTGGCTCCCGACAGGTCTCTGGGGCCAACGTCCTGACTTTC. This gives the protein CASSGSRQVSGANVLTF.

V and J are TRBV7-2 and TRBJ1-1, with TRBD1 identical over 7 bases. The CDR3 consists of 14 residues. V trimming: 2 bases; J trimming: 4 bases; junction bases outside the gene matches: 4. Germline CDR1 reads SGHTA; CDR2 reads FQGNSA. CDR3 in DNA: TGTGCCAGCAGCTTAACAGGGGTGTTCACTGAAGCTTTCTTT. This encodes CASSLTGVFTEAFF.

This chain uses TRBV5-1 with TRBJ2-3; no reliable D call. The V end lost 4 bases, the J end lost 2 bases, and 17 bases lay between the germline ends. Looked up from germline, CDR1 is SGHRS and CDR2 is YFSETQ. The CDR3 is 16 residues long. The CDR3 DNA is TGCGCCAGCAGCCCACCTACCCAGCCCCCCACAGATACGCAGTATTTT. This encodes CASSPPTQPPTDTQYF.

The chain joins TRBV15 to TRBJ1-1; no clear D gene. Trimming took off 1 base at V and 1 base at J, with 10 bases between the two ends. Looked up from germline, CDR1 is LNHNV and CDR2 is YYDKDF (reference sequence). CDR3 length: 15 residues. The CDR3 loop reads CATSRVFGGNTEAFF. The CDR3 DNA is TGTGCCACCAGCAGAGTCTTCGGCGGGAACACTGAAGCTTTCTTT.

The V and J genes are TRBV6-5 and TRBJ1-1; maybe TRBD1 (5 bases). The CDR3 sequence is 14 residues long. Between the trimmed V and J ends, which lost 7 bases and 1 base, there was a span of 13 bases. The germline V gene has CDR1 MNHEY and CDR2 SVGAGI. This chain's CDR3 is CASTGGSANTEAFF. CDR3 in DNA: TGTGCCAGCACTGGGGGTTCCGCGAACACTGAAGCTTTCTTT.

This chain uses TRBV30 with TRBJ1-6; weak D call: TRBD1 (6 bases). Trimming took off 2 bases at V and 0 bases at J, with 8 bases between the two ends. This CDR3 contains 15 residues. The germline gives CDR1 GTSNPN, CDR2 SVGIG (reference sequence). The CDR3 bases are TGTGCCTGGAGTCTGGGGGCCTCCTATAATTCACCCCTCCACTTT. Translated: CAWSLGASYNSPLHF.

The chain uses TRBV28 and TRBJ2-5; D perhaps matches TRBD1 (5 bases). The ends were cut back, 6 bases at V and 4 bases at J, with 18 bases in the middle. CDR1 is MDHEN and CDR2 is SYDVKM in the germline V gene. This CDR3 region has 15 residues. DNA of the CDR3: TGTGCCAGCAGCACTGGTTCAGGGTTAAGAGAGACCCAGTACTTC. It yields the protein CASSTGSGLRETQYF.

The J gene is TRBJ2-4, the V gene TRBV28; the match to TRBD1 covers 9 bases. The CDR3 totals 16 residues. Germline lookup yields CDR1 MDHEN and CDR2 SYDVKM. The J segment lost 4 bases and the V segment lost 1 base, leaving 5 bases of the junction unmatched. CDR3 loop: CASSLSLGTGKNIQYF. Here the CDR3 DNA reads TGTGCCAGCAGTTTATCCCTCGGGACAGGGAAAAACATTCAGTACTTC. The whole variable domain, filled in from reference TRBV28 and TRBJ2-4, reads DVKVTQSSRYLVKRTGEKVFLECVQDMDHENMFWYRQDPGLGLRLIYFSYDVKMKEKGDIPEGYSVSREKKERFSLILESASTNQTSMYLCASSLSLGTGKNIQYFGAGTRLSVL.

The V call is TRBV19, the J call TRBJ2-3; 9 bases map to TRBD1. The CDR3 spans 16 residues. Per germline, CDR1 LNHDA and CDR2 SQIVND (reference sequence). V lost 3 bases to trimming and J lost 0 bases; unmatched junction nucleotides: 4. The CDR3 is CASSIWTGVSTDTQYF. The CDR3 coding sequence is TGTGCCAGTAGTATTTGGACAGGGGTAAGCACAGATACGCAGTATTTT.

The CDR3 loop reads CASRDYYYGYTF. CDR3 sequence (DNA): TGTGCCAGCAGGGACTATTACTATGGCTACACCTTC. The V call is TRBV19, the J call TRBJ1-2; the D gene is possibly TRBD1 (5 bases). This CDR3 is built from 12 residues. V shed 9 bases and J shed 3 bases, with 11 bases lying between them. Per the germline V gene, CDR1 is LNHDA and CDR2 is SQIVND (reference sequence).